Presented here are 27 T cell receptor beta chains from one specimen sequenced in a study of blood T cell repertoires in COVID-19. Repertoires were generated with immunoSEQ multiplex PCR, while TCRdb's copy carries only in-frame clones and drops some. Of about 79,000 clones in the sample, around 89% are singletons; the top ten hold roughly 14%. The sequencing sample was made of peripheral blood. The receptors come from a man aged 70 or older with active or convalescent COVID-19.

The V and J genes are TRBV19 and TRBJ1-5; unclear D gene. Germline CDR1 and CDR2: LNHDA and SQIVND (reference sequence). The length of the CDR3 is 15 residues. V was trimmed by 0 bases and J by 7 bases, leaving 13 bases between them. This chain's CDR3 is CASSIDPGDRQPQHF. In nucleotides, the CDR3 is TGTGCCAGTAGTATAGACCCCGGGGATCGCCAGCCCCAGCATTTT.

The count of this clone is one. The chain couples TRBV30 to TRBJ1-5; the D is unclear. Germline V lookup: CDR1 GTSNPN, CDR2 SVGIG (reference sequence). The CDR3 covers 13 residues. The V gene lost 4 bases and the J gene lost 6 bases, with 13 bases spanning the gap. The CDR3 region is CAWTGQMGQPQHF. The CDR3 DNA reads TGTGCCTGGACGGGTCAGATGGGTCAGCCCCAGCATTTT.

V and J are TRBV13 and TRBJ1-1; TRBD1 is a possible D gene (6 bases). CDR3 length: 12 residues. Trimming removed 5 bases from V and 8 bases from J, with 12 bases in between. From germline, CDR1 is PRHDT and CDR2 FYEKMQ (reference sequence). CDR3 amino acids: CASSRQQGEAFF. CDR3 in DNA: TGTGCCAGCAGCAGACAACAGGGAGAAGCTTTCTTT.

The chain combines TRBV5-1 with TRBJ2-6; TRBD1 is a possible D gene (7 bases). The CDR3 runs 17 residues. Looked up from germline, CDR1 is SGHRS and CDR2 is YFSETQ. Deletions cut 4 bases from V and 4 bases from J, with 18 bases between. CDR3 in amino acids: CASSPGDSGWGANVLTF. For the CDR3, the DNA is TGCGCCAGCAGCCCCGGGGACAGCGGGTGGGGGGCCAACGTCCTGACTTTC.

The chain employs TRBV28 and TRBJ2-1; D is possibly TRBD2 (6 bases). CDR1 and CDR2 (germline): MDHEN, SYDVKM. This CDR3 contains 11 residues. Trimming left V 3 bases short and J 12 bases short, with 9 bases between. This CDR3 is CASSLRDSQFF. CDR3 DNA: TGTGCCAGCAGTTTGCGGGACTCGCAGTTCTTC.

To note about this clone: The same CDR3 arises from other DNA sequences in this sample as well. CDR3: CASSYSGQSNEKLFF. Written as DNA, the CDR3 is TGTGCCAGCAGTTACTCGGGACAGTCGAATGAAAAACTGTTTTTT. V is TRBV6-5 and J is TRBJ1-4; 7 bases agree with TRBD1. Germline CDR1 is MNHEY and CDR2 is SVGAGI. The junction had 3 bases not matched to a gene; V was cut back by 0 bases and J by 5 bases. The CDR3 consists of 15 residues.

This clone was seen a single time. For the CDR3, the DNA is TGCAGCGTTGAAGGAGTGAGCGGGCGGCGAAGCACAGATACGCAGTATTTT. Translation: CSVEGVSGRRSTDTQYF. The chain has TRBV29-1 and TRBJ2-3, with D perhaps matching TRBD2 (6 bases). The germline V gene encodes CDR1 SQVTM and CDR2 ANQGSEA. There are 17 residues in the CDR3. Trimming removed 1 base at V and 0 bases at J, with 17 bases between.

The chain recombines TRBV30 with TRBJ1-6; 11 bases fit TRBD1. Unmatched junction bases numbered 3, after V lost 1 base and J lost 7 bases. This CDR3 has 15 residues. The germline V gene encodes CDR1 GTSNPN and CDR2 SVGIG (reference sequence). In DNA, the CDR3 is TGTGCCTGGAGTGGTGGGACAGGGGGGAATTCACCCCTCCACTTT. Translated, it gives CAWSGGTGGNSPLHF.

V is TRBV2 and J is TRBJ1-4; 9 bases map to TRBD1. CDR3 length: 15 amino acids. V shed 6 bases, J shed 3 bases, and the junction held 5 bases outside the gene matches. The germline CDR1 and CDR2 sequences are SNHLY and FYNNEI. CDR3 amino acids: CASSNTGGSNEKLFF. The DNA for the CDR3 is TGTGCCAGCAGCAATACAGGGGGCTCTAATGAAAAACTGTTTTTT.

The chain carries TRBV13 and TRBJ2-2; D is possibly TRBD2 (7 bases). Germline V gives CDR1 PRHDT, CDR2 FYEKMQ (reference sequence). The CDR3 has 17 residues. Trimming left V 8 bases short and J 1 base short, with 20 bases between. As DNA, the CDR3 is TGTGCCAGCCGGGGGCTGAGCGGGACTCAGAACACCGGGGAGCTGTTTTTT. Its translation is CASRGLSGTQNTGELFF.

This chain uses TRBV5-6 with TRBJ1-5, with D unresolved. The V end lost 4 bases, the J end lost 6 bases, and 8 bases lay between the germline ends. This CDR3 spans 12 amino acids. Germline CDR1 and CDR2: SGHDT and YYEEEE. CDR3 region: CASSVGGQPQHF. The CDR3 bases are TGTGCCAGCAGCGTAGGCGGTCAGCCCCAGCATTTT. The full variable domain, in which reference TRBV5-6 and TRBJ1-5 provide the parts outside the CDR3, is DAGVTQSPTHLIKTRGQQVTLRCSPKSGHDTVSWYQQALGQGPQFIFQYYEEEERQRGNFPDRFSGHQFPNYSSELNVNALLLGDSALYLCASSVGGQPQHFGDGTRLSIL.

V and J are TRBV28 and TRBJ2-7; a possible D gene is TRBD1 (5 bases). CDR3 length: 15 residues. With 6 bases removed from V and 4 bases from J, the gap between germline ends came to 19 bases. The germline V gene has CDR1 MDHEN and CDR2 SYDVKM. The CDR3 reads CASSLDSPSTYEQYF. CDR3 DNA sequence: TGTGCCAGCAGCCTTGACAGTCCCTCCACTTACGAGCAGTACTTC.

The chain employs TRBV28 and TRBJ2-1; no reliable D call. Trimming took off 1 base at V and 8 bases at J, with 6 bases between the two ends. CDR1 is MDHEN, CDR2 SYDVKM, per germline. CDR3 length: 12 amino acids. The CDR3 is CASSLLRDEQFF. CDR3 nucleotide sequence: TGTGCCAGCAGTTTATTACGGGATGAGCAGTTCTTC.

The chain recombines TRBV30 with TRBJ2-1; 8 bases map to TRBD2. The CDR3 spans 13 residues. Germline trimming cut 0 bases from V and 11 bases from J; bases unmatched to any gene: 6. Per the germline V gene, CDR1 is GTSNPN and CDR2 is SVGIG (reference sequence). The CDR3 bases are TGTGCCTGGAGTGTACGGGAGGGCGCTAAGCAGTTCTTC. The encoded protein is CAWSVREGAKQFF. The whole variable domain, remainder taken from reference TRBV30 and TRBJ2-1, is SQTIHQWPATLVQPVGSPLSLECTVEGTSNPNLYWYRQAAGRGLQLLFYSVGIGQISSEVPQNLSASRPQDRQFILSSKKLLLSDSGFYLCAWSVREGAKQFFGPGTRLTVL.

This clone has more than one count but fewer than ten. The chain links TRBV3-1 (or the pseudogene TRBV3-2) to TRBJ1-1; TRBD1 is a possible D gene (5 bases). The CDR3 runs to 14 residues. Germline-derived CDR1 and CDR2 are LGHDT and YNNKEL (reference sequence). Trimming pared 2 bases from V and 7 bases from J, leaving 14 bases between. DNA for the CDR3: TGTGCCAGCAGCCAAACAAGGGGTATAGTTGAAGCTTTCTTT. Amino acids: CASSQTRGIVEAFF.

The rearrangement joins TRBV30 to TRBJ1-1, with D possibly TRBD1 on 5 matching bases. From germline, CDR1 is GTSNPN and CDR2 SVGIG (reference sequence). CDR3 length equals 14 residues. The V gene lost 4 bases and the J gene lost 1 base, with 13 bases spanning the gap. This chain's CDR3 is CAWTPRGKNTEAFF. The CDR3 nucleotides read TGTGCCTGGACCCCACGGGGGAAGAACACTGAAGCTTTCTTT.

The chain is built from TRBV5-1 and TRBJ1-4, with TRBD1 identical over 9 bases. The V gene's germline CDR1 is SGHRS and CDR2 YFSETQ. The CDR3 spans 14 residues. The ends lost 4 bases at V and 8 bases at J; junction bases unmatched: 6. CDR3 sequence: CASSPQTGGEKLFF. Written as DNA, the CDR3 is TGCGCCAGCAGCCCACAGACAGGGGGGGAAAAACTGTTTTTT.

This sequence joins TRBV4-2 and TRBJ2-5, with 8 nucleotides matching TRBD1. The CDR3 has 18 amino acids. J was trimmed by 5 bases and V by 1 base; bases with no gene match: 15. Germline CDR1 LGHNA, CDR2 YNFKEQ. The CDR3 DNA sequence: TGTGCCAGCAGCCAAGGGGGGACAGGCGACTCACTAGGGGAGACCCAGTACTTC. It encodes CASSQGGTGDSLGETQYF.

The V and J genes are TRBV24-1 and TRBJ1-1, with 7 bases that match TRBD1. The germline V gene has CDR1 KGHDR and CDR2 SFDVKD. J gave up 0 bases and V 10 bases, and 7 bases lay outside the gene matches. CDR3 length equals 14 residues. The CDR3: CATSGGSMNTEAFF. CDR3 bases: TGTGCCACTTCAGGGGGGTCTATGAACACTGAAGCTTTCTTT.

The rearrangement links TRBV28 to TRBJ2-3, with D maybe TRBD2 (5 bases). This CDR3 region has 12 residues. The V gene lost 10 bases and the J gene lost 2 bases, with 10 bases spanning the gap. Per the germline V gene, CDR1 is MDHEN and CDR2 is SYDVKM. CDR3 bases: TGTGCCACTCGAGGACTCACAGATACGCAGTATTTT. This translates into CATRGLTDTQYF.

V is TRBV7-6 and J is TRBJ2-5, with a tentative D call TRBD2 (7 bases). Germline lookup yields CDR1 SGHVS and CDR2 FNYEAQ. V was clipped by 1 base and J by 2 bases, with 17 bases between them. The CDR3 contains 17 residues. The CDR3 DNA is TGTGCCAGCAGCTTAGTTGGGGGGGCCTTATATCAAGAGACCCAGTACTTC. It yields the protein CASSLVGGALYQETQYF.

This sequence joins TRBV5-1 and TRBJ1-1, with D tentatively TRBD1 (6 bases). Germline V gene data show CDR1 as SGHRS and CDR2 as YFSETQ. This CDR3 is built from 15 residues. The V end lost 0 bases, the J end lost 1 base, and 10 bases lay between the germline ends. The CDR3 here is CASSLVRTENTEAFF. DNA for the CDR3: TGCGCCAGCAGCTTGGTCCGGACAGAGAACACTGAAGCTTTCTTT.

The chain employs TRBV9 and TRBJ2-5; 8 nucleotides line up with TRBD1. Trimming at V came to 1 base and at J to 4 bases, leaving 6 bases not matched to a gene. The CDR3 is made up of 15 amino acids. Per germline, CDR1 SGDLS and CDR2 YYNGEE. The CDR3 coding sequence is TGTGCCAGCAGCGTACAGGGGGCAACGGGAGAGACCCAGTACTTC. It specifies CASSVQGATGETQYF.

The CDR3 DNA reads TGTGCCAGCAGCGTATATCATAGAGATACGCAGTATTTT. Protein: CASSVYHRDTQYF. The rearrangement joins TRBV9 to TRBJ2-3, with D uncertain. The CDR3 is 13 amino acids. From germline, CDR1 is SGDLS and CDR2 YYNGEE. V dropped 1 base and J dropped 5 bases, with 8 bases sitting between them.

This chain uses TRBV24-1 with TRBJ1-4; TRBD1 matches at 9 bases. Germline V gene data show CDR1 as KGHDR and CDR2 as SFDVKD. With 5 bases clipped from V and 7 bases from J, the junction kept 13 bases outside the gene matches. The CDR3 length is 17 residues. The CDR3 reads CATSVLTGGIMCEKLFF. CDR3 DNA: TGTGCCACCAGTGTCCTGACAGGGGGAATAATGTGTGAAAAACTGTTTTTT.

This clone was seen a handful of times. This chain joins TRBV7-8 and TRBJ1-4, with 7 bases fitting TRBD1. There are 16 residues in the CDR3. Germline lookup yields CDR1 SGHVS and CDR2 FQNEAQ. V trimming: 2 bases; J trimming: 5 bases; junction bases outside the gene matches: 8. As DNA, the CDR3 is TGTGCCAGCAGCTTAAGCGGACAGGCGATAAATGAAAAACTGTTTTTT. Protein product: CASSLSGQAINEKLFF.

The chain employs TRBV4-1 and TRBJ1-1; D remains ambiguous. V lost 3 bases and J lost 1, with 9 bases in between. This CDR3 region has 14 residues. From germline, CDR1 is MGHRA and CDR2 YSYEKL. Here the CDR3 reads CASSQNTRNTEAFF. CDR3 in DNA: TGCGCCAGCAGCCAGAACACCCGGAACACTGAAGCTTTCTTT.